One and the same sample provided the 26 T cell receptor beta chains below, sequenced in a study of blood T cell repertoires in COVID-19. Only in-frame clones appear in the TCRdb table, and some are missing; sequencing was by immunoSEQ multiplex PCR. The sample holds 100,000 to 150,000 clones, about 88% seen once. The sample comprised peripheral blood. All receptors come from a human donor in a cohort sampled during active COVID-19.

With respect to this clone: The junction departs from germline at one end; a sequencing error may be responsible. The chain's CDR3 is CASSSTSGYTGELFF. CDR3 nucleotide sequence: TGTGCTAGCAGCTCCACTAGCGGCTACACCGGGGAGCTGTTTTTT. V and J are TRBV7-7 and TRBJ2-2, with TRBD2 identical over 8 bases. The CDR3 has 15 amino acids. Germline CDR1 SSHAT, CDR2 FNYEAQ (reference sequence).

The J gene is TRBJ2-1, the V gene TRBV11-3; TRBD1 aligns across 9 bases. The CDR3 consists of 12 residues. Per germline, CDR1 SGHNT and CDR2 YENEEA. Trimming at V came to 9 bases and at J to 4 bases, leaving 1 base not matched to a gene. The DNA for the CDR3 is TGTGCCAGGGGACAGGGATACAATGAGCAGTTCTTC. It codes for CARGQGYNEQFF.

The chain carries TRBV5-4 and TRBJ1-1; TRBD1 agrees at 7 bases. CDR3 length: 15 amino acids. The germline CDR1 and CDR2 sequences are SGHNT and YYREEE (reference sequence). J gave up 0 bases and V 4 bases, and 6 bases lay outside the gene matches. The CDR3 here is CASSGKGQMNTEAFF. The DNA of the CDR3 is TGTGCCAGCAGCGGAAAGGGACAGATGAACACTGAAGCTTTCTTT.

This clone was counted once. The rearrangement uses TRBV5-5 and TRBJ1-6; no clear D. Looked up from germline, CDR1 is SGHKS and CDR2 is YYEKEE (reference sequence). Trimming stripped 4 bases from V and 8 bases from J, with 16 bases between. The CDR3 length is 15 residues. The CDR3 region has the DNA TGTGCCAGCAGCCCAACGGACCTCGGGGATTCACCCCTCCACTTT. Translating gives CASSPTDLGDSPLHF. Full variable domain (outside the CDR3, taken from reference TRBV5-5 and TRBJ1-6): DAGVTQSPTHLIKTRGQQVTLRCSPISGHKSVSWYQQVLGQGPQFIFQYYEKEERGRGNFPDRFSARQFPNYSSELNVNALLLGDSALYLCASSPTDLGDSPLHFGNGTRLTVT.

This sequence joins TRBV7-2 and TRBJ1-6; possible D gene TRBD1, 5 bases. The ends were cut back, 5 bases at V and 13 bases at J, with 18 bases in the middle. This CDR3 contains 14 residues. The germline CDR1 and CDR2 sequences are SGHTA and FQGNSA. The DNA of the CDR3 is TGTGCCAGCAGCCAAACAGGAATGATCGTTCCCCTCCACTTT. It encodes CASSQTGMIVPLHF. The full variable domain, rest sourced from reference TRBV7-2 and TRBJ1-6, is GAGVSQSPSNKVTEKGKDVELRCDPISGHTALYWYRQSLGQGLEFLIYFQGNSAPDKSGLPSDRFSAERTGGSVSTLTIQRTQQEDSAVYLCASSQTGMIVPLHFGNGTRLTVT.

V and J are TRBV7-2 and TRBJ1-1, with D maybe TRBD1 (5 bases). The CDR3 is 14 amino acids. The V gene lost 3 bases and the J gene lost 0 bases, with 8 bases spanning the gap. Germline V gene lookup returns CDR1 SGHTA and CDR2 FQGNSA. The CDR3 protein is CASSFPGLNTEAFF. CDR3 sequence (DNA): TGTGCCAGCAGCTTCCCAGGGCTGAACACTGAAGCTTTCTTT. The full variable domain, completed using reference TRBV7-2 and TRBJ1-1, is GAGVSQSPSNKVTEKGKDVELRCDPISGHTALYWYRQSLGQGLEFLIYFQGNSAPDKSGLPSDRFSAERTGGSVSTLTIQRTQQEDSAVYLCASSFPGLNTEAFFGQGTRLTVV.

V usage is TRBV6-5 and J usage is TRBJ2-7; TRBD1 aligns across 7 bases. Germline V lookup: CDR1 MNHEY, CDR2 SVGAGI. The CDR3 length is 14 residues. Germline trimming cut 1 base from V and 3 bases from J; bases unmatched to any gene: 3. In DNA, the CDR3 is TGTGCCAGCAGTTACTTGGGACAGAACTACGAGCAGTACTTC. It yields the protein CASSYLGQNYEQYF.

This rearrangement joins TRBV29-1 to TRBJ1-2; 7 nucleotides align to TRBD1. The CDR3 runs to 14 residues. V was clipped by 3 bases and J by 4 bases; unmatched bases: 8. Germline CDR1 is SQVTM and CDR2 is ANQGSEA. CDR3 region: CSVDEAQGGYGYTF. The DNA of the CDR3 is TGCAGCGTTGATGAAGCCCAGGGGGGCTATGGCTACACCTTC.

V usage is TRBV6-5 and J usage is TRBJ1-2; 7 bases are a match to TRBD1. Trimming at V came to 8 bases and at J to 5 bases, leaving 11 bases not matched to a gene. CDR1 and CDR2 from the germline V gene are MNHEY and SVGAGI. CDR3 length: 14 residues. The CDR3 nucleotides are TGTGCCAGCCAGAACAGGGGAGTCTTATATGGCTACACCTTC. It translates to CASQNRGVLYGYTF.

The V call is TRBV3-1 (or the pseudogene TRBV3-2), the J call TRBJ1-5, with 9 nucleotides matching TRBD1. Germline CDR1 reads LGHDT; CDR2 reads YNNKEL (reference sequence). With 1 base clipped from V and 8 bases from J, the junction kept 9 bases outside the gene matches. The CDR3 consists of 16 residues. CDR3: CASSQGGVQGAKPQHF. As DNA, the CDR3 is TGTGCCAGCAGCCAAGGAGGGGTACAGGGGGCGAAGCCCCAGCATTTT.

This clone was observed a few times. The chain has TRBV2 and TRBJ2-7, with 13 bases identical to TRBD2. CDR1 SNHLY and CDR2 FYNNEI come from the germline V gene. The CDR3 is 15 amino acids. Trimming cost V 5 bases and J 6 bases; bases outside gene matches: 7. The CDR3 nucleotides are TGTGCCAGCAGTTCACTAGCGGGAGGGACCTTCGAGCAGTACTTC. Its protein product is CASSSLAGGTFEQYF. The whole variable domain, remainder taken from reference TRBV2 and TRBJ2-7, is EPEVTQTPSHQVTQMGQEVILRCVPISNHLYFYWYRQILGQKVEFLVSFYNNEISEKSEIFDDQFSVERPDGSNFTLKIRSTKLEDSAMYFCASSSLAGGTFEQYFGPGTRLTVT.

This clone was observed a few times. The V and J genes are TRBV6-5 and TRBJ1-4; D is ambiguous. The germline gives CDR1 MNHEY, CDR2 SVGAGI. Deletions cut 5 bases from V and 7 bases from J, with 8 bases between. The CDR3 totals 12 residues. The CDR3 loop reads CASSIGSEKLFF. The CDR3 nucleotides are TGTGCCAGCAGTATTGGGAGTGAAAAACTGTTTTTT.

The rearrangement links TRBV6-6 to TRBJ2-5, with a possible D match to TRBD1 (5 bases). V lost 6 bases, J lost 1 base, and 12 bases lay in between. Germline V gene lookup returns CDR1 MNHNY and CDR2 SVGAGI (reference sequence). The CDR3 sequence is 14 residues long. CDR3 region: CASRKGQGQETQYF. The DNA of the CDR3 is TGTGCCAGCAGGAAGGGCCAGGGCCAAGAGACCCAGTACTTC.

This clone was counted only a few times. The chain links TRBV2 to TRBJ2-3, with 7 bases fitting TRBD2. This CDR3 spans 14 amino acids. CDR1 is SNHLY, CDR2 FYNNEI, per germline. The V segment lost 7 bases and the J segment 4 bases; nucleotides outside the gene matches: 8. CDR3 residues: CASMSGLGADTQYF. The CDR3 nucleotides are TGTGCCAGCATGTCCGGACTAGGCGCAGATACGCAGTATTTT.

This chain uses TRBV3-1 (or the pseudogene TRBV3-2) with TRBJ2-3; D possibly corresponds to TRBD2 (5 bases). The V gene lost 2 bases and the J gene lost 5 bases, with 8 bases spanning the gap. This CDR3 has 13 residues. Germline V gives CDR1 LGHDT, CDR2 YNNKEL (reference sequence). CDR3: CASSQREGDTQYF. The CDR3 DNA follows: TGTGCCAGCAGCCAACGCGAGGGAGATACGCAGTATTTT.

The chain carries TRBV27 and TRBJ2-2; TRBD1 is a possible D gene (7 bases). Trimming shortened V by 5 bases and J by 1 base, and 11 bases separated the two germline ends. The CDR3 is made up of 15 amino acids. In germline, CDR1 is MNHEY, CDR2 SMNVEV (reference sequence). The CDR3 region is CASSPQGGNTGELFF. CDR3 nucleotide sequence: TGTGCCAGCAGTCCGCAGGGGGGGAACACCGGGGAGCTGTTTTTT.

The V and J genes are TRBV27 and TRBJ2-2; 13 bases are shared with TRBD2. The germline V gene has CDR1 MNHEY and CDR2 SMNVEV (reference sequence). With 9 bases clipped from V and 0 bases from J, the junction kept 7 bases outside the gene matches. The CDR3 has 17 residues. CDR3: CARLGLAGPTNTGELFF. The CDR3 DNA follows: TGTGCCAGATTGGGACTAGCGGGACCCACGAACACCGGGGAGCTGTTTTTT.

This clone was seen a handful of times. This chain links TRBV10-3 with TRBJ2-3; TRBD2 agrees at 7 bases. Germline lookup yields CDR1 ENHRY and CDR2 SYGVKD. The CDR3 contains 16 residues. The V segment lost 6 bases and the J segment 1 base; nucleotides outside the gene matches: 10. CDR3 sequence: CAIRPGAGSGTDTQYF. The CDR3 nucleotides are TGTGCCATCAGGCCTGGAGCGGGGTCCGGCACAGATACGCAGTATTTT.

The rearrangement uses TRBV28 and TRBJ1-1; D uncertain. Germline assignment: CDR1 MDHEN and CDR2 SYDVKM. V lost 6 bases, J lost 2 bases, and 13 bases lay in between. This CDR3 region has 14 residues. CDR3 in amino acids: CASRLGETNTEAFF. The CDR3, as DNA: TGTGCCAGCAGACTCGGGGAAACCAACACTGAAGCTTTCTTT.

This sequence joins TRBV5-1 and TRBJ2-1; 11 bases match TRBD1. J gave up 4 bases and V 4 bases, and 4 bases lay outside the gene matches. CDR1 is SGHRS, CDR2 YFSETQ, per germline. The CDR3 has 15 residues. In nucleotides, the CDR3 is TGCGCCAGCAGCCTCGGACAGGGGGCTTACAATGAGCAGTTCTTC. This sequence encodes CASSLGQGAYNEQFF.

The chain carries TRBV5-8 and TRBJ1-2, with 7 bases aligning to TRBD1. CDR3 length equals 15 residues. CDR1 and CDR2 from the germline V gene are SGHTS and YDEGEE. The J segment lost 2 bases and the V segment lost 4 bases, leaving 8 bases of the junction unmatched. CDR3 sequence: CASSLRDRANYGYTF. CDR3 nucleotide sequence: TGTGCCAGCAGCCTACGGGACAGAGCAAACTATGGCTACACCTTC.

The CDR3 DNA sequence: TGTGCCAGCAGTGAAGCGGGGGGGAGAAAAGAGACCCAGTACTTC. As protein: CASSEAGGRKETQYF. This chain joins TRBV2 and TRBJ2-5; 7 positions agree with TRBD2. The germline gives CDR1 SNHLY, CDR2 FYNNEI. The CDR3 spans 15 residues. J was trimmed by 3 bases and V by 0 bases; bases with no gene match: 4.

V is TRBV7-6 and J is TRBJ2-2; D unclear. The CDR3 loop spans 21 amino acids. The germline CDR1 and CDR2 sequences are SGHVS and FNYEAQ. V dropped 2 bases and J dropped 2 bases, with 27 bases sitting between them. Here the CDR3 DNA reads TGTGCCAGCAGCTTACGCGAGTCGGTGCCTGCCCGCCAAGCCAACACCGGGGAGCTGTTTTTT. Protein sequence: CASSLRESVPARQANTGELFF.

The V gene is TRBV6-1, the J gene TRBJ1-5; D might be TRBD1 (6 bases). V dropped 4 bases and J dropped 6 bases, with 19 bases sitting between them. CDR3 length: 16 amino acids. From germline, CDR1 is MNHNS and CDR2 SASEGT. The CDR3 loop reads CASSGQVGWDGQPQHF. The CDR3 coding sequence is TGTGCCAGCAGTGGACAGGTGGGTTGGGATGGTCAGCCCCAGCATTTT.

The sample holds one count of this clone. The rearrangement uses TRBV19 and TRBJ2-1; 7 bases are shared with TRBD1. The CDR3 consists of 15 residues. Germline CDR1 reads LNHDA; CDR2 reads SQIVND (reference sequence). Trimming removed 1 base from V and 14 bases from J; junction bases left unmatched: 14. This CDR3 is CASSIGTGVPMEEFF. For the CDR3, the DNA is TGTGCCAGTAGTATAGGGACAGGAGTTCCAATGGAGGAGTTCTTC.

The chain employs TRBV4-1 and TRBJ2-7, with D hard to call. In germline, CDR1 is MGHRA, CDR2 YSYEKL. The CDR3 totals 16 residues. Trimming pared 1 base from V and 0 bases from J, leaving 13 bases between. This chain's CDR3 is CASSQGAYPSSYEQYF. The CDR3 bases are TGCGCCAGCAGCCAAGGGGCGTACCCGAGCTCCTACGAGCAGTACTTC.